This TCR beta chain was obtained from a study of blood T cell repertoires in COVID-19. Overall study context: The origin of the acute and convalescent COVID-19 samples was the United States, Italy and Spain. T cells, B-cell-depleted T cells, or PBMCs provided the cDNA or gDNA that served as material.

The Seattle patients, enrolled during active infection, were followed longitudinally. In the authors' methods: How many nucleated cells were present was estimated from reference gene primer amplification. Profiling relied on immunoSEQ multiplex PCR, and the TCRdb table lists in-frame clones only, not all of them. The D gene and trimming were derived from the DNA, and the V and J assignments and clone size from that table. The table shows roughly 200,000 clones, with around 80% occurring only once. CDR3 size: 14 residues. The trim removed 1 base at V and 6 bases at J, leaving 2 bases unmatched. CDR1 is SEHNR, CDR2 FQNEAQ, per germline (reference sequence). This clone has only one observation.

The TCR sequence derives from a woman aged 80 or older with COVID-19, enrolled during active disease. The sample was peripheral blood. The V gene is TRBV7-9, the J gene TRBJ2-4; 8 positions agree with TRBD1. This chain's CDR3 is CASSLGTGRNIQYF. The CDR3 DNA follows: TGTGCCAGCAGCTTAGGGACAGGGAGAAACATTCAGTACTTC.